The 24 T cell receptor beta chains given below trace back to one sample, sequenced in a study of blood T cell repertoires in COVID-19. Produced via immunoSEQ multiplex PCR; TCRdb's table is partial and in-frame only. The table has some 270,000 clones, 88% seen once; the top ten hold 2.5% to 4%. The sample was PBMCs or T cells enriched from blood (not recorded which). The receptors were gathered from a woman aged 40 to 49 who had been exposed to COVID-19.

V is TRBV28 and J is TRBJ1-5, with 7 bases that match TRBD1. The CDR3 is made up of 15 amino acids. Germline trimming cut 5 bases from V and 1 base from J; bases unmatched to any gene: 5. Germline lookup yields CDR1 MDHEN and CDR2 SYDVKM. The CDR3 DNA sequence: TGTGCCAGCAGTCACAGGGGCTGGAGCAATCAGCCCCAGCATTTT. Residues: CASSHRGWSNQPQHF.

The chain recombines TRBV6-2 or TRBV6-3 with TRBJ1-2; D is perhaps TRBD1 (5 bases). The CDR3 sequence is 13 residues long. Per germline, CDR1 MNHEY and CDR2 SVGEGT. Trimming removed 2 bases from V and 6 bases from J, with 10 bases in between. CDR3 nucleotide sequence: TGTGCCAGCAGTTACCAACAGGCTCATGGCTACACCTTC. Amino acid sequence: CASSYQQAHGYTF.

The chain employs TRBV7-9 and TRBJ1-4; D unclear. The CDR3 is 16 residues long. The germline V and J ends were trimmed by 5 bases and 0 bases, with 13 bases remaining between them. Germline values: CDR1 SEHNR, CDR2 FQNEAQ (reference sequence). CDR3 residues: CASSQRLVSTNEKLFF. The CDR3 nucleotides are TGTGCCAGCAGCCAGCGGCTGGTTTCAACTAATGAAAAACTGTTTTTT.

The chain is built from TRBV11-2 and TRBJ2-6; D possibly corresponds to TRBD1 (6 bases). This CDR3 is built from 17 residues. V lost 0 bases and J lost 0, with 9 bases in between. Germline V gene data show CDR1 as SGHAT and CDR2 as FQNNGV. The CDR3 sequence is CASSLEGHVSGANVLTF. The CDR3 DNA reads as TGTGCCAGCAGCTTAGAGGGACACGTCTCTGGGGCCAACGTCCTGACTTTC.

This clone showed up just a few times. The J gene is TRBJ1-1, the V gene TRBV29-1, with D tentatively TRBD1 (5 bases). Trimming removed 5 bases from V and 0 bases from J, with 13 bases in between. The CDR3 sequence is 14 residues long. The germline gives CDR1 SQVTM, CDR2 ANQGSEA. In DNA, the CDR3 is TGCAGCGTTAGGGGTCAGGCGTTGAACACTGAAGCTTTCTTT. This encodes CSVRGQALNTEAFF.

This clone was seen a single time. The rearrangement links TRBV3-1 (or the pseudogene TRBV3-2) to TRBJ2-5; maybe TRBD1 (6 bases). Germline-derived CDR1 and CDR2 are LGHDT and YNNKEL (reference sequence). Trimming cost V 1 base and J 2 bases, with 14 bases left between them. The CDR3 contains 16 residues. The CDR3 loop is CASSQVWTAVQETQYF. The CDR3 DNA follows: TGTGCCAGCAGCCAAGTGTGGACAGCGGTTCAAGAGACCCAGTACTTC.

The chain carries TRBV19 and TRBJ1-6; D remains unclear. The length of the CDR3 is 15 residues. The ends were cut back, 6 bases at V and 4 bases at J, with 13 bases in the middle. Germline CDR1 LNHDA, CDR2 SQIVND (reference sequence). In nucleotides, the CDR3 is TGTGCCAGTAGGGAGGGCACCAAGTATAATTCACCCCTCCACTTT. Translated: CASREGTKYNSPLHF.

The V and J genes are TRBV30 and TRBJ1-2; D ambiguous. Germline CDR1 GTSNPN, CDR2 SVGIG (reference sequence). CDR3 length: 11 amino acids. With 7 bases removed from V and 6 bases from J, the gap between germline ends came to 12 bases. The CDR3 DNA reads TGTGCCTTTGTGAGTCGAAATGGCTACACCTTC. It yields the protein CAFVSRNGYTF. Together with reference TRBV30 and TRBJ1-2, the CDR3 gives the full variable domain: SQTIHQWPATLVQPVGSPLSLECTVEGTSNPNLYWYRQAAGRGLQLLFYSVGIGQISSEVPQNLSASRPQDRQFILSSKKLLLSDSGFYLCAFVSRNGYTFGSGTRLTVV.

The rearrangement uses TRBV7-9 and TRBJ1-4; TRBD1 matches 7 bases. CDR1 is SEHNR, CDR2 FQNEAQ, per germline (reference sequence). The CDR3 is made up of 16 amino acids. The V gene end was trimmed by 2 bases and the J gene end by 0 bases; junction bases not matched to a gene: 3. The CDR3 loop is CASSLLTGATNEKLFF. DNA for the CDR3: TGTGCCAGCAGCTTACTTACAGGGGCAACTAATGAAAAACTGTTTTTT.

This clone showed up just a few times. CDR3 DNA: TGTGCCAGCAGCCCTAGTCAGGGGGCCACTGAAGCTTTCTTT. Translating gives CASSPSQGATEAFF. The rearrangement uses TRBV3-1 (or the pseudogene TRBV3-2) and TRBJ1-1; 8 positions match TRBD1. The germline CDR1 and CDR2 sequences are LGHDT and YNNKEL (reference sequence). This CDR3 region has 14 residues. The V and J ends lost 4 bases and 4 bases, in that order; junction bases with no gene match: 5.

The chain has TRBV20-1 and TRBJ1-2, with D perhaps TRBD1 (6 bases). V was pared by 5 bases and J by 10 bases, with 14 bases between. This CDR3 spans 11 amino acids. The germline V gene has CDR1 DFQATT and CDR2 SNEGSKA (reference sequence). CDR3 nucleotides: TGCAGTGCTGGGGAGGGGGTTCACTACACCTTC. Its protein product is CSAGEGVHYTF.

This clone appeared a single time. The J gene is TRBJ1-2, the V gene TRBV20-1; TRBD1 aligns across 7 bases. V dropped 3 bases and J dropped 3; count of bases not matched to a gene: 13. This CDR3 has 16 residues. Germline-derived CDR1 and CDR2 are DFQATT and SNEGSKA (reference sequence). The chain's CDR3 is CSASALRQGKDYGYTF. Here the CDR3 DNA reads TGCAGTGCTAGTGCCTTAAGACAGGGCAAAGACTATGGCTACACCTTC.

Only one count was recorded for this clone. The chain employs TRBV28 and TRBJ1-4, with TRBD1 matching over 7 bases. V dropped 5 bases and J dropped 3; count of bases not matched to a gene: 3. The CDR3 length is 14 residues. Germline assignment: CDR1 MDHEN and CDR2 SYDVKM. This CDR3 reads CASSPTGSNEKLFF. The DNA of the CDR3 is TGTGCCAGCAGTCCGACAGGGTCTAATGAAAAACTGTTTTTT.

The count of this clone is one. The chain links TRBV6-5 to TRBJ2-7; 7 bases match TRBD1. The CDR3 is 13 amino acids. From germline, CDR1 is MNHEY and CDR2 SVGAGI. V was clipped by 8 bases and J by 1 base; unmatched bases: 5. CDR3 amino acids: CASGRDRSYEQYF. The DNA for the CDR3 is TGTGCCAGCGGCCGGGACAGATCCTACGAGCAGTACTTC.

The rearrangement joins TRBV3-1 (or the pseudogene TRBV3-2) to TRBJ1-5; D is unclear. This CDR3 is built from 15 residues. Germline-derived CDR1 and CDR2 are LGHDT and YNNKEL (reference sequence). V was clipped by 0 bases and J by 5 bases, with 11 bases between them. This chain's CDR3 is CASSQDGLQDQPQHF. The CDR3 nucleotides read TGTGCCAGCAGCCAAGACGGATTGCAGGATCAGCCCCAGCATTTT.

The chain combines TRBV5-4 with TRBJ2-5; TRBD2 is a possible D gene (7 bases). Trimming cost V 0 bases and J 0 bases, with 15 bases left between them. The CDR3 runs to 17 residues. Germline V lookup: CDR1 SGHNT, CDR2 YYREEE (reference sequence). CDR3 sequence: CASSLDGGRGYQETQYF. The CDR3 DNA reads TGTGCCAGCAGCTTGGATGGGGGGCGGGGGTACCAAGAGACCCAGTACTTC.

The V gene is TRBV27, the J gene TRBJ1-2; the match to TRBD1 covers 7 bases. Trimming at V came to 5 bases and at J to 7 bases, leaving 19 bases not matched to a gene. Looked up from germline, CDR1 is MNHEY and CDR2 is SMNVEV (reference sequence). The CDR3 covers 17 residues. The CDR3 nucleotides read TGTGCCAGCAGTGGGGTCCCGGGACAGATTATCCCCTTTGGCTACACCTTC. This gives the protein CASSGVPGQIIPFGYTF.

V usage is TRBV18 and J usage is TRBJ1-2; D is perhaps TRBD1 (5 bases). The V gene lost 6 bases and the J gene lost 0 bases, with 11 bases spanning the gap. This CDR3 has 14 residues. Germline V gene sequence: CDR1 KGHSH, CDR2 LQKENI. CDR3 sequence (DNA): TGTGCCAGCTCGCGACAGAATTCTAACTATGGCTACACCTTC. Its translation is CASSRQNSNYGYTF.

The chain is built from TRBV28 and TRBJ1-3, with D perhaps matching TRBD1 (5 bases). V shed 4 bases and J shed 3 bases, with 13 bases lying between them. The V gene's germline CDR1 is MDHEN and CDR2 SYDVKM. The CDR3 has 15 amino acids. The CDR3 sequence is CASSSQGVGGNTIYF. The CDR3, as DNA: TGTGCCAGCAGTTCCCAGGGTGTCGGTGGAAACACCATATATTTT.

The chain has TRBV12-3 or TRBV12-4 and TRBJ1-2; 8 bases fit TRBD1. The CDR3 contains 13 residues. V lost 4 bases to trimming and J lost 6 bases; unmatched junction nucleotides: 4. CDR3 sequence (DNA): TGTGCCAGCAGTTCAAGGACAGGGAATGGCTACACCTTC. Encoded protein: CASSSRTGNGYTF.

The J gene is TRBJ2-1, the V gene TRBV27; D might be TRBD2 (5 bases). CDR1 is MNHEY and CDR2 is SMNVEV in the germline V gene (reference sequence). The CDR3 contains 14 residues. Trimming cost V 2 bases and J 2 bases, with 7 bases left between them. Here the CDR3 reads CASSLEGPYNEQFF. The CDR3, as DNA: TGTGCCAGCAGTTTAGAGGGCCCCTACAATGAGCAGTTCTTC.

CDR3 in DNA: TGTGCCAGCAGCTATGACAGGAACACTGAAGCTTTCTTT. Translating gives CASSYDRNTEAFF. The genes are TRBV14 and TRBJ1-1; tentative D call: TRBD1 (5 bases). CDR3 size: 13 residues. The ends were cut back, 5 bases at V and 1 base at J, with 8 bases in the middle. The germline CDR1 and CDR2 sequences are SGHDN and FVKESK.

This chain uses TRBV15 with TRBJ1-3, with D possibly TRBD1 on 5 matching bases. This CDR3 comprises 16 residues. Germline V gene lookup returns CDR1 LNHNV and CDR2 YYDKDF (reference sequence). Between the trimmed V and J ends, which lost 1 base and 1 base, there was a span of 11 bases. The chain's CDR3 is CATSRVPSGSGNTIYF. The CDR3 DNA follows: TGTGCCACCAGCAGAGTCCCCTCAGGGTCTGGAAACACCATATATTTT.

The CDR3 sequence: CASSPPTRGHGYTF. The CDR3 DNA is TGTGCCAGCAGTCCCCCGACCAGGGGCCATGGCTACACCTTC. The chain employs TRBV28 and TRBJ1-2; D possibly corresponds to TRBD1 (6 bases). The germline V and J ends were trimmed by 5 bases and 6 bases, with 16 bases remaining between them. CDR1 is MDHEN, CDR2 SYDVKM, per germline. The CDR3 has 14 residues.